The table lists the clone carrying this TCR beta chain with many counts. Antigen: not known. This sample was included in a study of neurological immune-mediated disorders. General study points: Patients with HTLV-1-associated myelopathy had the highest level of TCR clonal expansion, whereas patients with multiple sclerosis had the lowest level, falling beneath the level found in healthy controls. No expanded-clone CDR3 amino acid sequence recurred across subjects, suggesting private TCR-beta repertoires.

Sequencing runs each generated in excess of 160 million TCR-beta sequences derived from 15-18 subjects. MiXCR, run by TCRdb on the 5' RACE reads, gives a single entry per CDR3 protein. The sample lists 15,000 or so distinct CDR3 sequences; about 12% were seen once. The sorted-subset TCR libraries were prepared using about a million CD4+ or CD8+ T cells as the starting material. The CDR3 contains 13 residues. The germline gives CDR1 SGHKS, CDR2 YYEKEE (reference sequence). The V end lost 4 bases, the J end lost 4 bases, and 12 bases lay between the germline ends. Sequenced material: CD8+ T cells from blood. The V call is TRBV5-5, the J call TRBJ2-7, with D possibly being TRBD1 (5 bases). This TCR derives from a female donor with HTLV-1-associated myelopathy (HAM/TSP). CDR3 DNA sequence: TGTGCCAGCAGCGCTCCAGGGTTTTACGAGCAGTACTTC. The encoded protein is CASSAPGFYEQYF.